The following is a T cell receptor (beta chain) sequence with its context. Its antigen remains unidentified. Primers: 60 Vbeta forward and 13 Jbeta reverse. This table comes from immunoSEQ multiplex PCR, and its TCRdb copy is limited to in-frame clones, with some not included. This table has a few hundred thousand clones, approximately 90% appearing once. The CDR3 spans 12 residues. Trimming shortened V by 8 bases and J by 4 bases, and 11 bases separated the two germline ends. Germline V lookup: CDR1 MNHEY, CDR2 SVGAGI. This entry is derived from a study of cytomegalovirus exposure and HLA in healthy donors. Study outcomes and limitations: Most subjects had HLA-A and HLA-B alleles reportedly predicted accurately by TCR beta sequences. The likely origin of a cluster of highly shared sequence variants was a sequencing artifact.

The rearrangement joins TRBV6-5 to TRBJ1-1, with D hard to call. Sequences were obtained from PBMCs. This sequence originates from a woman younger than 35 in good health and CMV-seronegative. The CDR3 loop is CASHSVGTEAFF. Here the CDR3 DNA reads TGTGCCAGCCATTCGGTCGGCACTGAAGCTTTCTTT.